This TCR beta chain derives from a study of shared clonotypes between healthy human individuals. Whole-study findings and limits: Non-shared clonotypes displayed generation probabilities falling below those of clonotypes present in all four donors. A handful of donors showed sharing of about 5.5% of naive CD4 clonotypes.

Worth noting for this clone: What it recognizes is unknown.

At the deep level, the assay was run. The repertoire was sequenced with immunoSEQ multiplex PCR; TCRdb's copy has only in-frame clones and lacks some. The sample consists of about 2.4 million clones, more than 85% of them appearing once. Between the trimmed V and J ends, which lost 3 bases and 6 bases, there was a span of 12 bases. The CDR3 length is 13 residues. Germline CDR1 is SGHNT and CDR2 is YENEEA. Sample: naive CD4+ T cells from PBMCs. Subset reported: CD45RA+ positively selected. The receptor was isolated from a man aged 18 to 29 in good health. Some clones in this sample may be carry-over from other donors' samples. V and J are TRBV11-3 and TRBJ2-7; no firm D call. The CDR3 loop is CASSFGPLSEQYF. CDR3 bases: TGTGCCAGCAGCTTTGGCCCCCTATCCGAGCAGTACTTC.